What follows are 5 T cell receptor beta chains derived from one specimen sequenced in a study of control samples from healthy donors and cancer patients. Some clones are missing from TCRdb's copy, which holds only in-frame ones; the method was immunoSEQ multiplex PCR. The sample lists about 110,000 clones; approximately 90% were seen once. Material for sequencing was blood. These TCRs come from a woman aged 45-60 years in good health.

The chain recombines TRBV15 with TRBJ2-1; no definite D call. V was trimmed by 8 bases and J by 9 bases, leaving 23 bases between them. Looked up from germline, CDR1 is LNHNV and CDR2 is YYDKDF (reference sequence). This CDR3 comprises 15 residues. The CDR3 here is CATGDLGASPSEQFF. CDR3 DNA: TGTGCCACCGGAGACCTAGGCGCCAGCCCGAGTGAGCAGTTCTTC.

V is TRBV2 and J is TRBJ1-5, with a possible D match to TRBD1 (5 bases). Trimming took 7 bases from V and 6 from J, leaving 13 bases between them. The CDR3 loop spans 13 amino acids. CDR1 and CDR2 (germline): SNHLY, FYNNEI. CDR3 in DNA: TGTGCCAGCACAACTGAGGGGACTCAGCCCCAGCATTTT. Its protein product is CASTTEGTQPQHF.

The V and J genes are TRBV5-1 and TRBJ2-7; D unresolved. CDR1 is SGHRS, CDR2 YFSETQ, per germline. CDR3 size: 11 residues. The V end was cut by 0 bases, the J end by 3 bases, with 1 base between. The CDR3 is CASSLGYEQYF. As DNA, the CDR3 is TGCGCCAGCAGCTTGGGCTACGAGCAGTACTTC.

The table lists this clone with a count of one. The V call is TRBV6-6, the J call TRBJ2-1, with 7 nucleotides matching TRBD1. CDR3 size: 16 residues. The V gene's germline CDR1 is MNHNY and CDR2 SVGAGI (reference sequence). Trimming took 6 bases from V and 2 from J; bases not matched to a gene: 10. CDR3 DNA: TGTGCCAGCAGACCTGGCCCGACAGGGACCTACAATGAGCAGTTCTTC. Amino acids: CASRPGPTGTYNEQFF.

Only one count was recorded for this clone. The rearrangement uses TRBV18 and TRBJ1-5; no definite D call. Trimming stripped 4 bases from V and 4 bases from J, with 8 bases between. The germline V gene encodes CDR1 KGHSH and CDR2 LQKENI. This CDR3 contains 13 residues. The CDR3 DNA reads TGTGCCAGCTCACTCGTTGATAATCAGCCCCAGCATTTT. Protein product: CASSLVDNQPQHF.